This T cell receptor (beta chain) is drawn from a study of vaccination and CD4 T cells after COVID-19. At the Johns Hopkins FTIC core, DNA taken from cultured CD4+ T cells was sequenced by way of the Oncomine TCR Beta short-read assay. TCRdb passed the PCR reads through MiXCR, listing each CDR3 protein once. The sample records around 21,000 distinct CDR3 sequences, just under 55% being singletons. Stated treatment: roughly ten-day PBMC culture with coronavirus spike peptide pools or control peptides (ViraFEST assay). The junction had 7 bases not matched to a gene; V was cut back by 2 bases and J by 6 bases. Germline V lookup: CDR1 ENHRY, CDR2 SYGVKD. This CDR3 has 15 amino acids. About this clonotype itself: The antigen remains undetermined.

Material for sequencing was CD4+ T cells from blood, cultured in vitro. This TCR came from a human donor who had recovered from COVID-19. The chain combines TRBV10-3 with TRBJ1-2; 9 nucleotides agree with TRBD1. The CDR3 DNA reads as TGTGCCATCAGTGAGCTGGGGGGACAGGGTAATGGCTACACCTTC. It yields the protein CAISELGGQGNGYTF.